One sample yielded the 14 T cell receptor beta chains listed below, sequenced in a study of T cell responses to AZD1222 COVID-19 vaccine. Sequencing was performed with immunoSEQ multiplex PCR; in TCRdb, only in-frame clones are kept and a portion is missing. The data contain approximately 150,000 clones, 85% to 95% of them singletons. The starting material was peripheral blood, obtained on day 0 of AZD1222 vaccination. These receptors all stem from an adult in good health.

This chain links TRBV30 with TRBJ2-7; D remains ambiguous. Trimming took off 2 bases at V and 2 bases at J, with 13 bases between the two ends. Germline CDR1 GTSNPN, CDR2 SVGIG (reference sequence). This CDR3 comprises 14 residues. DNA of the CDR3: TGTGCCTGGAGTCTTTCGGCAGAGCCCTACGAGCAGTACTTC. This gives the protein CAWSLSAEPYEQYF.

Here the CDR3 DNA reads TGTGCCAGCAGACCTACTAGCGGGAGGGCCGCTTTCCACGAGCAGTACTTC. This gives the protein CASRPTSGRAAFHEQYF. V is TRBV6-2 or TRBV6-3 and J is TRBJ2-7; 13 nucleotides line up with TRBD2. Per the germline V gene, CDR1 is MNHEY and CDR2 is SVGEGT. V trimming: 6 bases; J trimming: 5 bases; junction bases outside the gene matches: 13. The CDR3 contains 17 residues.

This clone was seen only once. The chain combines TRBV7-9 with TRBJ1-2; D is ambiguous. Per germline, CDR1 SEHNR and CDR2 FQNEAQ (reference sequence). V was clipped by 7 bases and J by 8 bases, with 14 bases between them. This CDR3 comprises 12 residues. The CDR3 coding sequence is TGTGCCAGCACACGGGTGGCTGGGGGCTACACCTTC. Its translation: CASTRVAGGYTF. Full variable domain (missing parts from reference TRBV7-9 and TRBJ1-2): DTGVSQNPRHKITKRGQNVTFRCDPISEHNRLYWYRQTLGQGPEFLTYFQNEAQLEKSRLLSDRFSAERPKGSFSTLEIQRTEQGDSAMYLCASTRVAGGYTFGSGTRLTVV.

This chain connects TRBV9 to TRBJ2-7, with TRBD1 identical over 8 bases. The CDR3 extends over 15 amino acids. Germline loops: CDR1 SGDLS, CDR2 YYNGEE. V shed 3 bases and J 0 bases; nucleotides not matched to a gene: 5. The CDR3 DNA is TGTGCCAGCAGCGCAGGGACAGGTAGCTCCTACGAGCAGTACTTC. Translated: CASSAGTGSSYEQYF.

The chain carries TRBV30 and TRBJ1-2, with 11 bases fitting TRBD1. CDR1 GTSNPN and CDR2 SVGIG come from the germline V gene (reference sequence). The CDR3 spans 15 residues. Losses at the gene ends were 1 base for V and 5 bases for J; bases not matched to a gene: 6. DNA of the CDR3: TGTGCCTGGAGTGGGGGACAGGGGGGTGGGTATGGCTACACCTTC. This sequence encodes CAWSGGQGGGYGYTF.

V is TRBV30 and J is TRBJ1-6; D possibly corresponds to TRBD1 (6 bases). The CDR3 is 14 residues long. The ends were cut back, 6 bases at V and 4 bases at J, with 13 bases in the middle. Looked up from germline, CDR1 is GTSNPN and CDR2 is SVGIG (reference sequence). The CDR3 loop is CACVDRRYNSPLHF. The DNA for the CDR3 is TGTGCCTGTGTTGACAGGCGTTATAATTCACCCCTCCACTTT. The full variable domain, in which reference TRBV30 and TRBJ1-6 provide the parts outside the CDR3, is SQTIHQWPATLVQPVGSPLSLECTVEGTSNPNLYWYRQAAGRGLQLLFYSVGIGQISSEVPQNLSASRPQDRQFILSSKKLLLSDSGFYLCACVDRRYNSPLHFGNGTRLTVT.

J is TRBJ1-2 and V is TRBV13; the D gene is possibly TRBD1 (5 bases). Germline lookup yields CDR1 PRHDT and CDR2 FYEKMQ (reference sequence). CDR3 size: 16 residues. Trimming took 1 base from V and 2 from J, leaving 14 bases between them. The CDR3 sequence is CASSLDVSGRNYGYTF. CDR3 bases: TGTGCCAGCAGCTTAGACGTGTCAGGGAGAAACTATGGCTACACCTTC.

This clone has just a few counts. The chain has TRBV27 and TRBJ1-6; 7 positions match TRBD1. CDR3 length equals 14 residues. Losses at the gene ends were 5 bases for V and 7 bases for J; bases not matched to a gene: 5. The germline V gene encodes CDR1 MNHEY and CDR2 SMNVEV (reference sequence). The CDR3 DNA is TGTGCCAGCAGTCAGGGACAGCTCAATTCACCCCTCCACTTT. Its translation: CASSQGQLNSPLHF.

The chain carries TRBV30 and TRBJ2-5, with 13 bases lining up with TRBD2. Germline V gene sequence: CDR1 GTSNPN, CDR2 SVGIG (reference sequence). The trim removed 7 bases at V and 5 bases at J, leaving 7 bases unmatched. The CDR3 has 14 residues. CDR3: CASSGTSGVETQYF. The CDR3 DNA sequence: TGTGCCTCGTCCGGGACTAGCGGGGTGGAGACCCAGTACTTC.

The gene calls are TRBV11-2 and TRBJ2-5; D gene uncertain. Germline assignment: CDR1 SGHAT and CDR2 FQNNGV. V lost 4 bases and J lost 4, with 13 bases in between. The CDR3 has 14 amino acids. This CDR3 is CASSSPLIRETQYF. Here the CDR3 DNA reads TGTGCCAGCAGCTCCCCTCTGATCCGAGAGACCCAGTACTTC.

This clone was detected only once. The chain employs TRBV5-6 and TRBJ1-1, with TRBD1 matching over 9 bases. Germline V gives CDR1 SGHDT, CDR2 YYEEEE. With V trimmed by 1 base and J by 5 bases, 6 bases remained unmatched. This CDR3 region has 15 residues. CDR3 sequence (DNA): TGTGCCAGCAGCTTGACAGGGGGCTGGGGAACTGAAGCTTTCTTT. Protein product: CASSLTGGWGTEAFF.

The chain is built from TRBV11-2 and TRBJ1-4, with 7 positions matching TRBD1. Germline lookup yields CDR1 SGHAT and CDR2 FQNNGV. J gave up 4 bases and V 0 bases, and 17 bases lay outside the gene matches. CDR3 length: 20 residues. The DNA for the CDR3 is TGTGCCAGCAGCTTAGATCGAACCGGGACAGACATCCCTGATAATGAAAAACTGTTTTTT. Translated: CASSLDRTGTDIPDNEKLFF.

The rearrangement uses TRBV14 and TRBJ1-2; D is perhaps TRBD1 (5 bases). The CDR3 consists of 14 residues. Germline assignment: CDR1 SGHDN and CDR2 FVKESK. V lost 4 bases and J 5 bases, leaving 14 bases between the germline ends. The CDR3 is CASSPRGREYGYTF. Here the CDR3 DNA reads TGTGCCAGCAGCCCCCGGGGCAGGGAGTATGGCTACACCTTC.

V gene TRBV6-5 combines with J gene TRBJ1-1, with 7 positions matching TRBD1. The germline V gene encodes CDR1 MNHEY and CDR2 SVGAGI. CDR3 length: 12 residues. The J segment lost 8 bases and the V segment lost 2 bases, leaving 2 bases of the junction unmatched. The CDR3 spells CASSYATGEAFF. The CDR3 DNA reads as TGTGCCAGCAGTTACGCGACAGGGGAAGCTTTCTTT.